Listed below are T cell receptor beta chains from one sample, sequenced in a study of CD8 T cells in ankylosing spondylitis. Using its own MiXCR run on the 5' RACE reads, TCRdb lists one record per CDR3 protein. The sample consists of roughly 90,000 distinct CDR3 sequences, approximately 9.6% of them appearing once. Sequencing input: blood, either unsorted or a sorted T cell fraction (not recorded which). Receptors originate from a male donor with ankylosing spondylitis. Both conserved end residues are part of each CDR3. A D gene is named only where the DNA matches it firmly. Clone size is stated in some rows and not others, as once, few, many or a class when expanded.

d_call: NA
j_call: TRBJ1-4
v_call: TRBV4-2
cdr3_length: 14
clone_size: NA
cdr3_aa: CASSLSQNPSGLFF
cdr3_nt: TGTGCCAGCAGCCTCTCACAGAATCCGTCCGGGCTGTTTTTT

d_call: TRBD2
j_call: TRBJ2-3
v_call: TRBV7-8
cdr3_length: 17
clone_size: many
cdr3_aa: CASSLKGLAGGADTQYF
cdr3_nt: TGTGCCAGCAGCTTAAAGGGACTAGCGGGAGGGGCAGATACGCAGTATTTT

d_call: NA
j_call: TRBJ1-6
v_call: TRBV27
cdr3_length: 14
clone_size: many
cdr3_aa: CASSPVPGRVPLHF
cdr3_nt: TGTGCCAGCAGTCCTGTCCCGGGACGGGTACCCCTCCACTTT

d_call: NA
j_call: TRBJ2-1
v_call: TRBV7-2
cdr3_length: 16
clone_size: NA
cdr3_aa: CASSLAGYPRPNEQFF
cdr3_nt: TGTGCCAGCAGCTTAGCGGGATACCCGAGACCCAATGAGCAGTTCTTC

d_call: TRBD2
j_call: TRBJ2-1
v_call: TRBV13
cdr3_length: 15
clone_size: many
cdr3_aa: CASSLGLAGGYEQFF
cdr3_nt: TGTGCCAGCAGCCTCGGACTAGCGGGAGGATATGAGCAGTTCTTC

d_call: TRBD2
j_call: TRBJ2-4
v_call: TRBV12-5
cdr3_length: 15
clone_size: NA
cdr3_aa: CASGTGLAGFNIQYF
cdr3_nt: TGTGCTAGTGGTACGGGACTAGCGGGCTTCAACATTCAGTACTTC

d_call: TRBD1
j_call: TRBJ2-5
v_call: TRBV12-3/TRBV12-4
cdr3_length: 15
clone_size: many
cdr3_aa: CASTSTGRGWETQYF
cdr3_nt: TGTGCCAGCACCTCCACCGGCAGGGGGTGGGAGACCCAGTACTTC

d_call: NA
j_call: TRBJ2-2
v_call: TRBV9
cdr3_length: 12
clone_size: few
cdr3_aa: CASSFLSGELFF
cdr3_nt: TGTGCCAGCAGCTTCCTGTCCGGGGAGCTGTTTTTT

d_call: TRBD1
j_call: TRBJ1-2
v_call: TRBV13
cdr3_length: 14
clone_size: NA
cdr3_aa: CASSLSYQGASYTF
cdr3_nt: TGTGCCAGCAGCTTAAGTTATCAGGGGGCGTCCTACACCTTC

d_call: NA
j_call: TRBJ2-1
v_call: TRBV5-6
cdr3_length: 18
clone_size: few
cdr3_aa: CASSKQPSGHRVYDEQFF
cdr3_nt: TGTGCCAGCAGCAAGCAACCCTCCGGCCACAGGGTCTACGATGAGCAGTTCTTC

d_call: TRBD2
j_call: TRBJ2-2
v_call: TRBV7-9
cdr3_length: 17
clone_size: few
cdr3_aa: CASSLDELAARTGELFF
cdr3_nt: TGTGCCAGCAGCCTAGACGAACTAGCGGCGAGAACCGGGGAGCTGTTTTTT

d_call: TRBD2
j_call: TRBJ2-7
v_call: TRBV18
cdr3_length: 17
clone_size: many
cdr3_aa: CASSPTTSIAGGLEQYF
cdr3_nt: TGTGCCAGCTCACCGACGACTTCGATAGCGGGAGGGCTAGAGCAGTACTTC

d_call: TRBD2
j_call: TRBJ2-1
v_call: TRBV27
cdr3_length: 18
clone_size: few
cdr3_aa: CASSLLSGSGIHGNEQFF
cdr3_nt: TGTGCCAGCAGTTTATTAAGTGGTAGCGGGATTCACGGCAATGAGCAGTTCTTC

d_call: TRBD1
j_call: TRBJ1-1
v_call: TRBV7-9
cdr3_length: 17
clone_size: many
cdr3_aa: CASSFPGQGIGNTEAFF
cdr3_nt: TGTGCCAGCAGCTTCCCGGGACAGGGTATTGGGAACACTGAAGCTTTCTTT

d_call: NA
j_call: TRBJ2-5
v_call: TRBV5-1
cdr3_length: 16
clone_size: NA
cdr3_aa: CASSLFWDGAAETQYF
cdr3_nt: TGCGCCAGCAGCTTGTTTTGGGATGGGGCAGCTGAGACCCAGTACTTC

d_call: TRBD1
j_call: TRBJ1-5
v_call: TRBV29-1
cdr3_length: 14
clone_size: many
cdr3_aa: CSASGTGSNQPQHF
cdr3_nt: TGCAGCGCATCCGGGACAGGGAGCAATCAGCCCCAGCATTTT

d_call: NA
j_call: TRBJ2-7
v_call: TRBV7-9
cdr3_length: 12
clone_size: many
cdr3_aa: CASSQEDYEQYF
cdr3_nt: TGTGCCAGCAGCCAAGAGGATTACGAGCAGTACTTC

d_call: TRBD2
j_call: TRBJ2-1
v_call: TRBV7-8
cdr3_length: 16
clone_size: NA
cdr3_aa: CASSSVGAGGGNEQFF
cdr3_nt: TGTGCCAGCAGCTCCGTAGGGGCGGGAGGGGGCAATGAGCAGTTCTTC

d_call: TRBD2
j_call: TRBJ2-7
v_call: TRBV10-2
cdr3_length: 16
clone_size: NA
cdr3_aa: CASSLRGVPKVYEQYF
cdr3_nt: TGCGCCAGCAGCCTCCGGGGGGTCCCAAAGGTATACGAGCAGTACTTC

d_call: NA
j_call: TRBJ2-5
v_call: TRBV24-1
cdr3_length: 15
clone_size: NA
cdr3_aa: CATRDSHSNQETQYF
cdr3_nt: TGTGCCACCAGAGACTCCCACTCCAACCAAGAGACCCAGTACTTC

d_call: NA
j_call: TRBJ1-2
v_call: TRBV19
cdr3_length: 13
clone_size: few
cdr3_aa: CASSFRGAGGYTF
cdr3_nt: TGTGCCAGTAGTTTCCGCGGGGCCGGGGGCTACACCTTC

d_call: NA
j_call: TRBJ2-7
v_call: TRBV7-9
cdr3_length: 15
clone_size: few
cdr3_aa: CASSPSRALSYEQYF
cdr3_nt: TGTGCCAGCAGCCCATCCCGGGCCCTCTCCTACGAGCAGTACTTC

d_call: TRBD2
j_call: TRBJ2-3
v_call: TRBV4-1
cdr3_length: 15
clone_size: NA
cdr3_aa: CASSQRAGSTDTQYF
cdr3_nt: TGCGCCAGCAGCCAACGAGCGGGATCCACAGATACGCAGTATTTT

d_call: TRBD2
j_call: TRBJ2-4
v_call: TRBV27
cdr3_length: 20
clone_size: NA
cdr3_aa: CASSFYGLAGGPEAKNIQYF
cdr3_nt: TGTGCCAGCAGTTTCTACGGACTAGCGGGAGGGCCGGAGGCCAAAAACATTCAGTACTTC

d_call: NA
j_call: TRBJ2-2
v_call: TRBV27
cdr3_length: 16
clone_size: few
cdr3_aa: CASSGGQFANTGELFF
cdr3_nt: TGTGCCAGCAGTGGCGGACAGTTCGCGAACACCGGGGAGCTGTTTTTT

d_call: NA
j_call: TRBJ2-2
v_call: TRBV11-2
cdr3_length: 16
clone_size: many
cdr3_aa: CASSFPPRGKVGELFF
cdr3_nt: TGTGCCAGCAGCTTTCCCCCCCGCGGGAAGGTCGGGGAGCTGTTTTTT